A selection of T cell receptor beta chains follows, all from one sample in a study of Graves' ophthalmopathy and Graves' hyperthyroidism. MiXCR, run by TCRdb on the multiplex PCR reads, gives a single entry per CDR3 protein. This table holds over a million distinct CDR3 sequences, approximately 35% found once. Sequenced input: peripheral blood or thyroid tissue (not recorded which). These receptors came from an adult man with Graves' hyperthyroidism. CDR3s include the opening cysteine and the closing phenylalanine or tryptophan. A D gene is named only where the DNA matches it firmly. Only part of the rows carry a size: once, few, many, or a class if the clone is expanded.

>TRBJ2-7|TRBD2|many|TRBV29-1
CSAGGAGGSYEQYF
TGCAGCGCCGGTGGAGCGGGGGGATCCTACGAGCAGTACTTC
>TRBJ2-2|NA|many|TRBV12-3/TRBV12-4
CASRPGSDGELFF
TGTGCCAGCAGACCGGGATCTGACGGGGAGCTGTTTTTT
>TRBJ1-1|NA|many|TRBV5-1
CASSAAGNTEAFF
TGTGCCAGCAGCGCCGCAGGGAACACTGAAGCTTTCTTT
>TRBJ2-7|NA|many|TRBV25-1
CASSEFGGTYEQYF
TGTGCCAGCAGTGAATTCGGTGGGACCTACGAGCAGTACTTC
>TRBJ2-5|NA|few|TRBV19
CATNPGWRAGPQETQYF
TGTGCCACAAACCCCGGCTGGCGGGCGGGGCCACAAGAGACCCAGTACTTC
>TRBJ2-5|NA|many|TRBV7-8
CASSLGVEGTQYF
TGTGCCAGCAGCCTAGGGGTTGAGGGGACCCAGTACTTC
>TRBJ2-7|NA|many|TRBV6-5
CASSSQPAAQEQYF
TGTGCCAGCAGTTCCCAACCGGCAGCGCAAGAGCAGTACTTC
>TRBJ1-1|NA|NA|TRBV7-9
CASSLQAMYTEAFF
TGTGCCAGCAGCTTACAAGCAATGTACACTGAAGCTTTCTTT
>TRBJ1-1|NA|few|TRBV9
CASSTAGHLTEAFF
TGTGCCAGCAGCACGGCGGGACACCTCACTGAAGCTTTCTTT
>TRBJ1-2|NA|few|TRBV15
CATSSYPINYGYTF
TGTGCCACCAGCAGCTACCCCATTAACTATGGCTACACCTTC
>TRBJ1-4|NA|NA|TRBV5-6
CASSSRQLNEKLFF
TGTGCCAGCAGCTCTCGACAGCTTAATGAAAAACTGTTTTTT
>TRBJ1-1|NA|NA|TRBV7-3
CASSYYQKFYDLFF
TGTGCCAGCAGCTATTACCAGAAATTTTATGACCTCTTCTTT
>TRBJ2-2|NA|NA|TRBV6-5
CASTLLAPGELFF
TGTGCCAGCACCCTCCTCGCCCCCGGGGAGCTGTTTTTT
>TRBJ1-2|TRBD1|NA|TRBV10-2
CATGTGSNYGYTF
TGCGCCACCGGGACAGGGAGTAACTATGGCTACACCTTC
>TRBJ2-7|NA|many|TRBV15
CATSPRAAYEQYF
TGTGCCACCTCGCCGAGGGCGGCCTACGAGCAGTACTTC
>TRBJ1-1|TRBD1|many|TRBV14
CASRDSALEAFF
TGTGCCAGCCGGGACAGTGCACTTGAAGCTTTCTTT
>TRBJ2-5|TRBD2|NA|TRBV6-5
CASSQTLAGEYF
TGTGCCAGCAGCCAGACCCTAGCGGGAGAGTACTTC
>TRBJ2-7|NA|many|TRBV2
CASTNRTYEQYF
TGTGCCAGCACGAACAGGACCTACGAGCAGTACTTC
>TRBJ2-5|NA|few|TRBV11-2
CASSRSVQETQYF
TGTGCCAGCAGCCGTTCGGTCCAAGAGACCCAGTACTTC
>TRBJ1-1|NA|NA|TRBV7-9
CASSLRVETEAFF
TGTGCCAGCAGCCTCAGGGTCGAGACTGAAGCTTTCTTT
>TRBJ2-5|NA|many|TRBV29-1
CSVTGAKSRATQYF
TGCAGCGTTACGGGGGCAAAGTCTCGGGCGACCCAGTACTTC
>TRBJ1-4|NA|NA|TRBV12-3/TRBV12-4
CASSSRPATENEKLFF
TGTGCCAGCAGTTCTCGGCCCGCGACGGAAAATGAAAAACTGTTTTTT
>TRBJ2-7|NA|many|TRBV29-1
CSVVAGQSDEQYF
TGCAGCGTTGTAGCAGGACAGTCTGACGAGCAGTACTTC
>TRBJ1-1|NA|NA|TRBV6-5
CASSRPLWGAEAFF
TGTGCCAGCAGCCGACCTCTTTGGGGGGCTGAAGCTTTCTTT
>TRBJ2-5|TRBD1|many|TRBV20-1
CSADRPDRGRGETQYF
TGCAGTGCCGACCGACCGGACAGGGGTCGTGGGGAGACCCAGTACTTC